This TCR beta chain was captured by sequencing in a study of cytomegalovirus exposure and HLA in healthy donors. This clone appeared once. The PCR made use of 60 Vbeta and 13 Jbeta primers. The table came from immunoSEQ multiplex PCR; TCRdb's copy has only in-frame clones and leaves some out. The sample consists of 150,000 or so clones, about 72% of them appearing once. Germline V gives CDR1 SGHTA, CDR2 FQGNSA. Trimming removed 6 bases from V and 2 bases from J; junction bases left unmatched: 3. This CDR3 has 13 amino acids. The specimen was PBMCs. This TCR was sampled from a man aged 50 or older in good health and CMV-seropositive. The V call is TRBV7-2, the J call TRBJ2-5, with 7 bases identical to TRBD1. CDR3 DNA: TGTGCCAGCAGAGGGACAGTTCAAGAGACCCAGTACTTC. Protein product: CASRGTVQETQYF.